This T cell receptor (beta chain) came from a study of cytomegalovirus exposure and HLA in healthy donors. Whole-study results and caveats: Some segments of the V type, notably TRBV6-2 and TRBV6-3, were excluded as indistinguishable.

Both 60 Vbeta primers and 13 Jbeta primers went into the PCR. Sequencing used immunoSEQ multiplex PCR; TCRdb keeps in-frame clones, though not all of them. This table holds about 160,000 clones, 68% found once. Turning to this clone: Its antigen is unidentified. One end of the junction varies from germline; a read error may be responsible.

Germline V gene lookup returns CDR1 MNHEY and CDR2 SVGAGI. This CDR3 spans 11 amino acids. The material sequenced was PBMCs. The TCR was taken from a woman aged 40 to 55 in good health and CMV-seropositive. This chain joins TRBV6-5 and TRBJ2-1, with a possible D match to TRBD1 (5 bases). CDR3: CASSLGRVLVF. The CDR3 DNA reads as TGTGCCAGCAGTTTGGGCAGGGTGTTGGTCTTC.